This T cell receptor beta chain was sequenced during a study of beta chain features in type 1 diabetes. CDR3 length: 11 amino acids. Trimming stripped 5 bases from V and 4 bases from J, with 6 bases between. The germline V gene encodes CDR1 LNHDA and CDR2 SQIVND (reference sequence). For this clone: Its antigen is unknown. Distinct nucleotide sequences in the sample also encode this CDR3.

As every portion of the isolated RNA was reverse transcribed, the sequencing read expressed TCRB transcripts. Sequencing used immunoSEQ multiplex PCR; TCRdb keeps in-frame clones, though not all of them. Altogether a few hundred thousand clones are present, 16% being singletons, with the ten largest covering approximately 0.081%. Study-level points and caveats: Any HLA type influence on TCRB rearrangement was left unresolved here. A possible short-template PCR bias applies equally to patients and controls. The naive, central memory and Treg TCRB repertoires looked more alike in patients than they did in healthy donors. The study found moderately but significantly shorter TCRB CDR3s in all four CD4+ subsets of Type 1 diabetes patients. Diminished insertions and augmented deletions at VDJ junctions characterized type 1 diabetes patients.

The sequencing sample was made of naive CD4+ T cells from blood. The V call is TRBV19, the J call TRBJ2-7; perhaps TRBD2 as D (5 bases). This TCR was sampled from a man aged 30-40 years with type 1 diabetes. The CDR3 region has the DNA TGTGCCAGTAGTCGGGGATACGAGCAGTACTTC. This encodes CASSRGYEQYF.